This TCR beta chain comes out of a study of PD-1 blockade in classical Hodgkin lymphoma. Study findings and constraints: Significantly greater TCR diversity emerged by C4D1 in CD4+ cells but not CD8+ cells. Exclusion removed patients who began nivolumab under 1 year after ASCT.

Time point given: cycle 4 day 1 (C4D1), after 6 weeks of nivolumab. Every patient relapsed after autologous stem cell transplantation, and brentuximab vedotin exposure varied. Comments on this clone: Antigen specificity is unknown.

Only in-frame clones appear in the TCRdb table, and some are missing; sequencing was by immunoSEQ multiplex PCR. The sample carries approximately 100,000 clones, 83% recorded once. CDR3 length: 16 residues. Germline V gene data show CDR1 as LNHNV and CDR2 as YYDKDF (reference sequence). With 3 bases clipped from V and 2 bases from J, the junction kept 9 bases outside the gene matches. This specimen was peripheral blood mononuclear cells (PBMCs), taken before the fourth cycle of nivolumab. The chain employs TRBV15 and TRBJ2-5; 7 positions agree with TRBD1. The sequence derives from a human donor with classical Hodgkin lymphoma. For the CDR3, the DNA is TGTGCCACCAGCAGGCGAGGAGGACAGGTACAAGAGACCCAGTACTTC. Its protein product is CATSRRGGQVQETQYF.